The sequence of this T cell receptor beta chain was determined in a study of OX40 agonist ivuxolimab in advanced cancers. About the research overall: The patients got ivuxolimab, which is an agonistic anti-OX40 (CD134) antibody.

TCRdb's copy holds only in-frame clones and misses some; the assay was immunoSEQ multiplex PCR. This table has about 110,000 clones, 75% to 95% appearing once. CDR3 length equals 16 residues. Germline CDR1 is MNHNS and CDR2 is SASEGT. Trimming took off 3 bases at V and 4 bases at J, with 18 bases between the two ends. This receptor was taken from an adult with an advanced solid tumor such as melanoma, head and neck, liver or kidney cancer. J is TRBJ1-1 and V is TRBV6-1, with a tentative D call TRBD1 (6 bases). The sequenced sample was CD4+ or CD8+ T cells sorted from blood, obtained in a trial of the OX40 agonist ivuxolimab. The CDR3 sequence is CASSDLSGAPLTEAFF. In nucleotides, the CDR3 is TGTGCCAGCAGTGATTTGTCAGGGGCCCCGCTCACTGAAGCTTTCTTT.